Below, 18 T cell receptor beta chains from the same sample are listed, as sequenced in a study of blood T cell repertoires in COVID-19. Clones were sequenced by immunoSEQ multiplex PCR, and TCRdb holds only the in-frame ones, with some missing. The sample consists of more than 40,000 clones, about 86% of them appearing once. Sequenced material: PBMCs or T cells enriched from blood (not recorded which). The source is a woman in her forties or fifties who had recovered from COVID-19.

The genes are TRBV7-2 and TRBJ2-7; TRBD2 agrees at 8 bases. Germline CDR1 and CDR2: SGHTA and FQGNSA. This CDR3 region has 14 residues. Trimming took 5 bases from V and 6 from J; bases not matched to a gene: 9. This chain's CDR3 is CASSPAGGYLEQYF. The CDR3 DNA is TGTGCCAGCAGCCCCGCGGGGGGTTACCTCGAGCAGTACTTC.

V usage is TRBV7-9 and J usage is TRBJ2-1, with D perhaps TRBD2 (6 bases). This CDR3 is 18 amino acids long. The germline V gene encodes CDR1 SEHNR and CDR2 FQNEAQ (reference sequence). The V and J ends lost 4 bases and 3 bases respectively, with 22 bases between them. The CDR3 DNA sequence: TGTGCCAGCAGCTCTTCATCGACTGAACCCGGGGGCTACAATGAGCAGTTCTTC. This encodes CASSSSSTEPGGYNEQFF.

V usage is TRBV2 and J usage is TRBJ2-3, with TRBD2 identical over 7 bases. CDR3 length: 15 amino acids. After removal of 5 bases from V and 3 bases from J, the junction contained 8 bases not matched to a gene. In germline, CDR1 is SNHLY, CDR2 FYNNEI. The CDR3 DNA follows: TGTGCCAGCAGTCAGCGGGAAACGAGAACAGATACGCAGTATTTT. Its protein is CASSQRETRTDTQYF.

The chain links TRBV5-5 to TRBJ2-1, with 8 positions matching TRBD2. V dropped 1 base and J dropped 9; count of bases not matched to a gene: 12. Germline CDR1 SGHKS, CDR2 YYEKEE (reference sequence). CDR3 length equals 16 residues. CDR3 bases: TGTGCCAGCAGCTTGTCCCCGACAGGCCGGGAGGGTGAGCAGTTCTTC. Residues: CASSLSPTGREGEQFF.

The chain is built from TRBV7-2 and TRBJ2-7; D might be TRBD2 (5 bases). CDR1 SGHTA and CDR2 FQGNSA come from the germline V gene. The CDR3 has 14 residues. Trimming pared 5 bases from V and 2 bases from J, leaving 13 bases between. The CDR3 reads CASSHQRDAYEQYF. CDR3 DNA sequence: TGTGCCAGCAGCCACCAACGGGATGCCTACGAGCAGTACTTC.

The chain combines TRBV5-5 with TRBJ2-2; perhaps TRBD2 as D (5 bases). The V gene's germline CDR1 is SGHKS and CDR2 YYEKEE (reference sequence). The V and J ends lost 3 bases and 2 bases respectively, with 14 bases between them. The CDR3 contains 16 residues. The CDR3 loop reads CASSSEFGINTGELFF. The CDR3 DNA reads TGTGCCAGCAGCTCGGAGTTCGGGATTAACACCGGGGAGCTGTTTTTT.

The chain uses TRBV19 and TRBJ2-6; weak D call: TRBD1 (6 bases). CDR1 is LNHDA, CDR2 SQIVND, per germline (reference sequence). Trimming removed 7 bases from V and 0 bases from J, with 10 bases in between. The CDR3 length is 15 residues. CDR3 nucleotides: TGTGCCAGTACCATAGGGGGCTCTGGGGCCAACGTCCTGACTTTC. This gives the protein CASTIGGSGANVLTF.

The chain is built from TRBV11-2 and TRBJ1-3; D is perhaps TRBD1 (6 bases). The CDR3 is 17 amino acids. The germline CDR1 and CDR2 sequences are SGHAT and FQNNGV. Deletions cut 2 bases from V and 3 bases from J, with 17 bases between. CDR3: CASSLRRLQGNGNTIYF. DNA for the CDR3: TGTGCCAGCAGCTTAAGACGGCTACAGGGAAATGGAAACACCATATATTTT.

This chain uses TRBV5-8 with TRBJ1-1, with a possible D match to TRBD1 (5 bases). CDR1 and CDR2 from the germline V gene are SGHTS and YDEGEE. Trimming took off 3 bases at V and 7 bases at J, with 16 bases between the two ends. The CDR3 is 14 residues long. CDR3 region: CASSWRDWNGEAFF. The CDR3 nucleotides are TGTGCCAGCAGCTGGCGGGACTGGAACGGTGAAGCTTTCTTT. The variable domain in full, completed from reference TRBV5-8 and TRBJ1-1, reads EAGVTQSPTHLIKTRGQQATLRCSPISGHTSVYWYQQALGLGLQFLLWYDEGEERNRGNFPPRFSGRQFPNYSSELNVNALELEDSALYLCASSWRDWNGEAFFGQGTRLTVV.

This clone has just one count. CDR3 coding DNA: TGTGCCAGCAGTAATGGCGGGTTTTACGAGCAGTACTTC. Encoded protein: CASSNGGFYEQYF. The chain joins TRBV14 to TRBJ2-7, with D maybe TRBD2 (5 bases). The V end was cut by 6 bases, the J end by 4 bases, with 13 bases between. This CDR3 comprises 13 residues. Germline CDR1 SGHDN, CDR2 FVKESK.

V usage is TRBV29-1 and J usage is TRBJ2-1, with D possibly matching TRBD2 (6 bases). From germline, CDR1 is SQVTM and CDR2 ANQGSEA. This CDR3 spans 11 amino acids. The V gene lost 7 bases and the J gene lost 4 bases, with 8 bases spanning the gap. CDR3 residues: CSAGTYNEQFF. As DNA, the CDR3 is TGCAGCGCCGGGACTTACAATGAGCAGTTCTTC.

The V gene is TRBV28, the J gene TRBJ1-2, with TRBD1 as a possible D gene (6 bases). The CDR3 spans 15 residues. Looked up from germline, CDR1 is MDHEN and CDR2 is SYDVKM. The V gene lost 8 bases and the J gene lost 5 bases, with 21 bases spanning the gap. Here the CDR3 DNA reads TGTGCCAGCTGGGGGGGCGAAGGAGCTAGGTATGGCTACACCTTC. It translates to CASWGGEGARYGYTF.

The chain has TRBV28 and TRBJ1-6, with a weak D call TRBD1 (6 bases). The CDR3 covers 16 residues. Germline V gene data show CDR1 as MDHEN and CDR2 as SYDVKM. Trimming pared 8 bases from V and 10 bases from J, leaving 24 bases between. CDR3 sequence (DNA): TGTGCCAGCTGCAATTCCTTGGGGGGGCCAGGATCACCCCTCCACTTT. The encoded protein is CASCNSLGGPGSPLHF. Full variable domain (remainder filled in from reference TRBV28 and TRBJ1-6): DVKVTQSSRYLVKRTGEKVFLECVQDMDHENMFWYRQDPGLGLRLIYFSYDVKMKEKGDIPEGYSVSREKKERFSLILESASTNQTSMYLCASCNSLGGPGSPLHFGNGTRLTVT.

This clone occurred once. V gene TRBV7-2 combines with J gene TRBJ1-2; D gene uncertain. This CDR3 has 13 residues. Trimming removed 7 bases from V and 8 bases from J, with 17 bases in between. Per the germline V gene, CDR1 is SGHTA and CDR2 is FQGNSA. DNA of the CDR3: TGTGCCAGCACCCCCACCCCAGGCCGGGGCTACACCTTC. This codes for CASTPTPGRGYTF.

The chain employs TRBV6-4 and TRBJ2-5, with 12 nucleotides matching TRBD1. The V segment lost 0 bases and the J segment 0 bases; nucleotides outside the gene matches: 11. Germline V gene data show CDR1 as MRHNA and CDR2 as SNTAGT. The CDR3 is 20 amino acids. The CDR3 loop is CASSDSKGTGGAEYQETQYF. For the CDR3, the DNA is TGTGCCAGCAGTGACTCGAAGGGGACAGGGGGCGCGGAGTACCAAGAGACCCAGTACTTC.

This clone was seen once. V is TRBV12-3 or TRBV12-4 and J is TRBJ2-5; 7 bases line up with TRBD2. The CDR3 has 13 amino acids. J was trimmed by 5 bases and V by 7 bases; bases with no gene match: 7. In DNA, the CDR3 is TGTGCCAGCACCATGGGAGGGGAGGAGACCCAGTACTTC. It specifies CASTMGGEETQYF.

This clone was counted only a few times. V gene TRBV6-2 or TRBV6-3 combines with J gene TRBJ1-1; TRBD1 is a possible D gene (5 bases). V was trimmed by 4 bases and J by 4 bases, leaving 19 bases between them. CDR3 length: 16 amino acids. From germline, CDR1 is MNHEY and CDR2 SVGEGT. CDR3 nucleotides: TGTGCCAGCAGTTTGTGGCAGGGACTGGGGACCACTGAAGCTTTCTTT. Encoded protein: CASSLWQGLGTTEAFF.

The chain joins TRBV5-5 to TRBJ1-1; D not certain. Trimming removed 2 bases at V and 1 base at J, with 12 bases between. This CDR3 has 15 amino acids. The germline CDR1 and CDR2 sequences are SGHKS and YYEKEE (reference sequence). CDR3 sequence reads: CASSFGGNWNTEAFF. Written as DNA, the CDR3 is TGTGCCAGCAGCTTCGGAGGGAATTGGAACACTGAAGCTTTCTTT.